This T cell receptor (beta chain) was recorded in a study of regulatory T cells in long-lasting Graves disease. Study information: Those with persistent Graves' disease had received antithyroid drugs for over 5 years with positive TSH receptor antibodies.

On this clonotype itself: The antigen remains undetermined.

Library construction for TCR beta used iRepertoire HTBI primers and Arm-PCR of CDR3 regions. Each CDR3 protein is one row after TCRdb ran MiXCR on the multiplex PCR reads. This sample has roughly 450,000 distinct CDR3 sequences, with less than 25% found just once. Sample time point: persistent/refractory GD, antithyroid drugs over 5 years with positive TRAb. PBMCs provided the RNA from which the TCR library was made. Germline CDR1 reads MNHEY; CDR2 reads SMNVEV (reference sequence). CDR3 length: 15 residues. The V end was cut by 0 bases, the J end by 2 bases, with 10 bases between. Study-wide findings and caveats: Patients with persistent disease showed a bias toward TRBV28, TRBJ1-2 and TRBJ2-5. Persistent Graves' patients showed a TCR diversity that was lower than that of newly diagnosed ones.

The source of this sequence is a female donor with Graves disease. The sample in question was peripheral blood mononuclear cells (PBMCs), obtained when the disease was refractory, from a patient treated with antithyroid drugs. V and J are TRBV27 and TRBJ2-5, with D unclear. CDR3 loop: CASSLSIRSQETQYF. In nucleotides, the CDR3 is TGTGCCAGCAGTTTATCGATCAGGTCTCAAGAGACCCAGTACTTC.